This T cell receptor (beta chain) derives from a study of blood T cell repertoires in COVID-19. Per the germline V gene, CDR1 is LNHDA and CDR2 is SQIVND (reference sequence). Trimming left V 8 bases short and J 10 bases short, with 17 bases between. This CDR3 comprises 13 residues. Per the original data handling: Estimates of nucleated cell counts were drawn from the amplification of reference gene primers. TCRdb's table, derived via immunoSEQ multiplex PCR, lists solely in-frame clones and lacks some. That table is the source of V, J and clone size, and D and trimming were worked out from the DNA. The sample records 43,000 or so clones, approximately 86% being singletons. This clone was seen a single time.

The specimen was peripheral blood. The TCR sequence derives from a man in his 60s with active or convalescent COVID-19. The chain employs TRBV19 and TRBJ1-4, with D perhaps matching TRBD1 (5 bases). CDR3 amino acids: CASRQIIDGKLFF. The CDR3 nucleotides are TGTGCCAGTCGACAGATCATTGATGGAAAACTGTTTTTT.